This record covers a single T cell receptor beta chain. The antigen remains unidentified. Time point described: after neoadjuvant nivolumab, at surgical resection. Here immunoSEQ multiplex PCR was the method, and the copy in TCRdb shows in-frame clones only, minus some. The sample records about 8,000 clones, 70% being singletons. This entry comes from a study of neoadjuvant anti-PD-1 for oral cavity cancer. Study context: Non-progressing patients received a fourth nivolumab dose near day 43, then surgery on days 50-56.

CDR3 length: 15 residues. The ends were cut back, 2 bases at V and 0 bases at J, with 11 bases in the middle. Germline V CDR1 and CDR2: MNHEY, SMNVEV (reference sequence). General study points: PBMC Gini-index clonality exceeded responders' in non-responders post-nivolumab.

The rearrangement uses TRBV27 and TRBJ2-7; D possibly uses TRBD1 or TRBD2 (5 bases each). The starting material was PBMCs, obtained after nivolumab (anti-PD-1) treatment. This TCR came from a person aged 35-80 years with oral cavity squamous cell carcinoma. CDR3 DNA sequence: TGTGCCAGCAGTTTACAAGCAGGGAGCTCCTACGAGCAGTACTTC. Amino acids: CASSLQAGSSYEQYF.